This T cell receptor beta chain was sequenced in a study of blood T cell repertoires in COVID-19 (dated by TCRdb to about 2020). For the study in its entirety: Collaborator samples came from the United States, Italy and Spain and covered acute and convalescent phases of COVID-19. The material from the prospective study consisted of cDNA or gDNA derived from T cells, B-cell-depleted T cells, or PBMCs. Subjects who had been exposed to COVID-19, were actively infected with it, or had recovered from it provided the deeply sampled blood TCRbeta repertoires that made up the dataset. The repertoires were released in a freely available public database meant as a resource for research on the immune response to SARS-CoV-2. The samples were drawn from two sources: the first 160 participants of the ongoing ImmuneRACE study, and fewer than 1,500 subjects contributed by 6 global collaborators. Nearly every sample came with metadata listing a de-identified subject ID, COVID-19 status, age in years and sex. Where available, HLA class I and class II types were obtained from metadata supplied by the sample provider rather than from assay-based typing. The paper as a whole reports these results and caveats: The amount of clinical and demographic metadata varied by source and participant and was provided uncurated.

Remarks on this clone: The antigen it binds to is not known. Base qualities are not provided; no much larger clone lies one nucleotide away.

TCRbeta CDR3 regions were amplified from genomic DNA by means of the immunoSEQ Assay, a bias-controlled multiplex PCR. The original methods were these. Within the assay, amplification of reference gene primers was used to estimate how many nucleated cells each sample contained. To quantify the absolute abundance of each unique TCRbeta CDR3 rearrangement, sequence reads were collapsed and filtered. For each sample, productive Simpson clonality was calculated as the square root of Simpson's diversity index over productive rearrangements. TCRdb limited this immuneACCESS table to in-frame rearrangements with V and J called. A share of clones is missing; checked studies link under half to unresolved V genes, and the rest is unexplained. From that table come the V and J calls and clone size; the DNA was used to work out D and trimming. Recorded for this sample are just under 90,000 clones; roughly 84% of them occurred a single time. The ten largest clones represent roughly 2.8% of the sample.

Collaborating institutions collected whole blood in K2EDTA tubes following their own protocols. For TCRbeta analysis, collaborators shipped samples as frozen whole blood, isolated PBMCs, or DNA extracted from either of those sample types. Between the V and J ends, shortened by 3 bases and 2 bases respectively, the junction contains 7 bases. The CDR3, from cysteine to phenylalanine, totals 13 residues. The only DNA kept is the CDR3, 39 bases in frame from the first base. Taken from the germline V gene (reference sequence), the CDR1 and CDR2 loops are SEHNR and FQNEAQ. This clonotype was sampled from a woman older than 75 with acute or convalescent COVID-19. Specimen: peripheral blood. The sequence links TRBV7-9 to TRBJ1-1; the D gene remains uncertain. The sequence in DNA is TGTGCCAGCAGCTTCCAGGAAAACACTGAAGCTTTCTTT. Its product reads: CASSFQENTEAFF.